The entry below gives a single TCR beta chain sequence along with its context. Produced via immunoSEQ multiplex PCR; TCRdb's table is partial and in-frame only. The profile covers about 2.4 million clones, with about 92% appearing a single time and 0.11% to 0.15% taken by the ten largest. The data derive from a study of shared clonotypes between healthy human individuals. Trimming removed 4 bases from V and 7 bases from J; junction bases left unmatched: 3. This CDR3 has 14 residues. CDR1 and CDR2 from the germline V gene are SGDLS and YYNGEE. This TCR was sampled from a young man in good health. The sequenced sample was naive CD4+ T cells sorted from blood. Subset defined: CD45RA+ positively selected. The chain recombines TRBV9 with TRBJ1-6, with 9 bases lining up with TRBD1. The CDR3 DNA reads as TGTGCCAGCAGCCGGACAGGGGTAAATTCACCCCTCCACTTT. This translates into CASSRTGVNSPLHF.